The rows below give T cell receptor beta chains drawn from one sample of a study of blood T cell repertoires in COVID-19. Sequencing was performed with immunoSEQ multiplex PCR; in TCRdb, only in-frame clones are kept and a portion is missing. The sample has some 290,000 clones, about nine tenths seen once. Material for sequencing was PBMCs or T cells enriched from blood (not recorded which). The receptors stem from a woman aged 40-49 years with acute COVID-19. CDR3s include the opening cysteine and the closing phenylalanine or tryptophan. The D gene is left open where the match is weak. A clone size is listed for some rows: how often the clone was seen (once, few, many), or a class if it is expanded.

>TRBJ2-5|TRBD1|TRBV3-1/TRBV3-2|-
CASSQTGGQTETQYF
TGTGCCAGCAGCCAGACAGGGGGACAGACGGAGACCCAGTACTTC
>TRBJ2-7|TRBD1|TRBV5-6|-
CASTKTGEDSYEQYF
TGTGCCAGCACCAAAACAGGGGAAGACTCCTACGAGCAGTACTTC
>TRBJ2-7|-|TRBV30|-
CAWSGLLIYEQYF
TGTGCCTGGAGTGGACTCCTGATCTACGAGCAGTACTTC
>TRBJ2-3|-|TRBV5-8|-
CASSLQNTDTQYF
TGTGCCAGCAGCTTACAGAACACAGATACGCAGTATTTT
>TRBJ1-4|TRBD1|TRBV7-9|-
CASSLGGQGSLKLFF
TGTGCCAGCAGCTTAGGGGGACAGGGGAGCCTTAAACTGTTTTTT
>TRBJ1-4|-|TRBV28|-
CASSFLGEKLFF
TGTGCCAGCAGTTTTCTCGGTGAAAAACTGTTTTTT
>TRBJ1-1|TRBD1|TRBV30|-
CAWADRAEAFF
TGTGCCTGGGCGGACAGGGCTGAAGCTTTCTTT
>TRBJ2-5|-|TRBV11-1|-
CASSLETGLKETQYF
TGTGCCAGCAGCTTAGAAACAGGGTTAAAAGAGACCCAGTACTTC
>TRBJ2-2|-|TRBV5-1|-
CASSTAGKNTGELFF
TGCGCCAGCAGCACGGCGGGCAAGAACACCGGGGAGCTGTTTTTT
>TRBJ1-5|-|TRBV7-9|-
CASSPQGQKNQPQHF
TGTGCCAGCAGCCCACAGGGACAAAAGAATCAGCCCCAGCATTTT
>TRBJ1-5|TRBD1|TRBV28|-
CASSLPTGNNQPQHF
TGTGCCAGCAGTTTACCGACAGGGAACAATCAGCCCCAGCATTTT
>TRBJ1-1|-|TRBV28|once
CASSLQGTAAFF
TGTGCCAGCAGTTTACAGGGGACGGCAGCTTTCTTT
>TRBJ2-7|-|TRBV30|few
CAWSVRRDYEQYF
TGTGCCTGGAGTGTACGACGGGACTACGAGCAGTACTTC
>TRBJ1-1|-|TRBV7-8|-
CASRPVRGGTEAFF
TGTGCCAGCAGACCCGTTCGGGGTGGCACTGAAGCTTTCTTT
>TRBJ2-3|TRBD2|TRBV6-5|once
CASGRSSGRADTQYF
TGTGCCAGCGGCCGGTCTAGCGGGAGGGCAGATACGCAGTATTTT
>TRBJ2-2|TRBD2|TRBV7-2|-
CASSTSGANTGELFF
TGTGCCAGCAGCACTAGCGGGGCGAACACCGGGGAGCTGTTTTTT
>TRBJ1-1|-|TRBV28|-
CASSYTSTGMNTEAFF
TGTGCCAGCAGTTATACTTCGACAGGCATGAACACTGAAGCTTTCTTT
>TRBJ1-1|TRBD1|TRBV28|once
CASSLGDRGSLGAFF
TGTGCCAGCAGCCTAGGGGACAGGGGGAGCCTGGGAGCTTTCTTT
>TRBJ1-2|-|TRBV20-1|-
CSASKPAGDYGYTF
TGCAGTGCTAGTAAACCGGCAGGGGACTATGGCTACACCTTC
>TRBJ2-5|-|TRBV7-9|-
CASSLPSGGGETQYF
TGTGCCAGCAGCTTACCTAGCGGAGGGGGGGAGACCCAGTACTTC
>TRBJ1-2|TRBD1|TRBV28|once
CASSLKGAQGYTF
TGTGCCAGCAGTTTAAAGGGGGCCCAGGGCTACACCTTC
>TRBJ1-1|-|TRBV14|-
CASSWTANTEAFF
TGTGCCAGCAGCTGGACAGCGAACACTGAAGCTTTCTTT
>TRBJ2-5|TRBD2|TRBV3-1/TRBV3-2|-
CASSQFASGGQETQYF
TGTGCCAGCAGCCAATTTGCTAGCGGGGGACAAGAGACCCAGTACTTC
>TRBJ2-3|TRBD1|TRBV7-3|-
CASSLTGQGRDTQYF
TGTGCCAGCAGCTTAACGGGACAGGGGCGAGATACGCAGTATTTT
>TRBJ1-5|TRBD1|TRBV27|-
CASSDRGLSNQPQHF
TGTGCCAGCAGTGACAGGGGACTAAGCAATCAGCCCCAGCATTTT
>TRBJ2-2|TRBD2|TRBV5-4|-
CASSSGLAGTGELFF
TGTGCCAGCAGCTCAGGACTAGCGGGAACCGGGGAGCTGTTTTTT
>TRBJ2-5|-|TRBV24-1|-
CATSEPTTLANQETQYF
TGTGCCACCAGTGAACCCACCACCTTAGCGAATCAAGAGACCCAGTACTTC
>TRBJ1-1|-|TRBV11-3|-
CASSLDPGLVGTEAFF
TGTGCCAGCAGCTTAGATCCTGGGCTGGTAGGTACTGAAGCTTTCTTT
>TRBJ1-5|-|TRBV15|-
CATSRARENQPQHF
TGTGCCACCAGCAGAGCTCGGGAAAATCAGCCCCAGCATTTT
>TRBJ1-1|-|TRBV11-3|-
CASSLKANGVAFF
TGTGCCAGCAGCTTAAAAGCGAACGGGGTAGCTTTCTTT
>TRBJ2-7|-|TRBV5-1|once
CASSLDRASSGEQYF
TGCGCCAGCAGCTTGGACAGGGCCTCTTCGGGCGAGCAGTACTTC
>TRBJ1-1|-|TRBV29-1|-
CSASDSEAFF
TGCAGCGCCAGCGACAGTGAAGCTTTCTTT
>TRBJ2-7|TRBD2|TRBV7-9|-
CASSVGRGTSGGLSYEQYF
TGTGCCAGCAGCGTCGGGCGGGGGACTAGCGGGGGCCTCTCCTACGAGCAGTACTTC
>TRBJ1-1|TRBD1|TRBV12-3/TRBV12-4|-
CASSPWTGGAAFF
TGTGCCAGCAGTCCATGGACAGGGGGCGCAGCTTTCTTT
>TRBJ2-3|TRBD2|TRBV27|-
CASSPGPLAGGYF
TGTGCCAGCAGTCCCGGCCCACTAGCGGGGGGGTATTTT
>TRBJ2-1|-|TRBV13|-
CASSTPGDEQFF
TGTGCCAGCAGCACCCCGGGAGATGAGCAGTTCTTC
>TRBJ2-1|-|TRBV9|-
CASSGRLGLNNEQFF
TGTGCCAGCAGCGGCCGACTAGGACTAAACAATGAGCAGTTCTTC
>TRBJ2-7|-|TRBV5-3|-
CARSLTSLTSPEDYEQYF
TGTGCCAGAAGCTTGACCAGCTTGACTTCGCCGGAAGACTACGAGCAGTACTTC
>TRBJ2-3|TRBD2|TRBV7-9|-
CASSLSLAGETDTQYF
TGTGCCAGCAGCTTATCTTTAGCGGGGGAGACAGATACGCAGTATTTT
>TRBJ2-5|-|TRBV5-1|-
CASSLQETQYF
TGCGCCAGCAGCCTCCAAGAGACCCAGTACTTC
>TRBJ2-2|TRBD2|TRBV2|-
CASSTGLVAEELFF
TGTGCCAGCAGTACGGGACTAGTTGCGGAGGAGCTGTTTTTT
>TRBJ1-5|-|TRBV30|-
CAWQGTGKRNQPQHF
TGTGCCTGGCAAGGAACAGGGAAAAGGAATCAGCCCCAGCATTTT
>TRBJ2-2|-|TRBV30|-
CAWSVSPNTGELFF
TGTGCCTGGAGTGTAAGCCCTAACACCGGGGAGCTGTTTTTT
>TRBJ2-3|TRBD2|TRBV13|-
CASSPGTSGSRHTQYF
TGTGCCAGCAGCCCCGGGACTAGCGGGAGTAGGCATACGCAGTATTTT
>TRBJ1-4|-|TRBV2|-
CASLPAEFGEKLFF
TGTGCCAGCCTACCGGCGGAATTTGGGGAAAAACTGTTTTTT
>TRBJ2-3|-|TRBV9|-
CASSVTSGRTDTQYF
TGTGCCAGCAGCGTAACCAGCGGGCGCACAGATACGCAGTATTTT
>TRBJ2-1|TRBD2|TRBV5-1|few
CASSLELAAWNEQFF
TGCGCCAGCAGCTTGGAACTAGCGGCGTGGAATGAGCAGTTCTTC
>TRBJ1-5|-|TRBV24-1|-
CATSVQASNQPQHF
TGTGCCACCAGTGTACAGGCAAGCAATCAGCCCCAGCATTTT
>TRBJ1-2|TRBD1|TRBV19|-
CASSLRQGDGYTF
TGTGCCAGTAGCCTACGGCAGGGGGATGGCTACACCTTC
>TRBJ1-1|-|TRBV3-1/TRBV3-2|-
CASSQRGGGGLGTEAFF
TGTGCCAGCAGCCAAAGAGGTGGCGGGGGTCTGGGCACTGAAGCTTTCTTT
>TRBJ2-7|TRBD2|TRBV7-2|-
CASSFGTSGTQGEQYF
TGTGCCAGCAGCTTTGGGACTAGCGGGACCCAGGGCGAGCAGTACTTC
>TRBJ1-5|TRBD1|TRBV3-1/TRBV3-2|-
CASSQGTGTGLRGQPQHF
TGTGCCAGCAGCCAAGGGACCGGGACAGGCCTCAGAGGTCAGCCCCAGCATTTT
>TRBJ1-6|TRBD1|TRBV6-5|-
CASSYDRGASHSPLHF
TGTGCCAGCAGTTATGACAGGGGAGCTTCCCATTCACCCCTCCACTTT
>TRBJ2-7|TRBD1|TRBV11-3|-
CASSQWDRDDEQYF
TGTGCCAGCAGCCAGTGGGACAGGGACGACGAGCAGTACTTC
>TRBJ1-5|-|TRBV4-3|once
CASSQQIEEPQHF
TGCGCCAGCAGCCAACAAATCGAGGAGCCCCAGCATTTT
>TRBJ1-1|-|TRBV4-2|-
CASSQGGVNTEAFF
TGTGCCAGCAGCCAAGGGGGGGTGAACACTGAAGCTTTCTTT
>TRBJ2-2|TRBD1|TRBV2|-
CASNGQGHSGELFF
TGTGCCAGCAATGGACAGGGGCACTCCGGGGAGCTGTTTTTT
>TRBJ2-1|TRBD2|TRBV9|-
CASSPGGASSYNEQFF
TGTGCCAGCAGCCCGGGGGGGGCCAGCTCCTACAATGAGCAGTTCTTC
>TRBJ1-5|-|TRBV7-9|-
CASSAPQDGRGDQPQHF
TGTGCCAGCAGCGCCCCGCAGGACGGGAGAGGGGATCAGCCCCAGCATTTT